Below are 20 T cell receptor beta chains sequenced from a single sample in a study of T cell changes during pregnancy in multiple sclerosis. TCRdb's table, derived via immunoSEQ multiplex PCR, lists solely in-frame clones and lacks some. Altogether about 76,000 clones are present, 93% being singletons, with the ten largest covering roughly 2.5%. The specimen comprised peripheral blood, sampled in the second trimester of pregnancy. These receptors originate from a female donor with multiple sclerosis, enrolled in a pregnancy study.

The rearrangement joins TRBV2 to TRBJ2-7; 8 nucleotides line up with TRBD2. Unmatched junction bases numbered 10, after V lost 10 bases and J lost 5 bases. The CDR3 is 13 residues long. The germline gives CDR1 SNHLY, CDR2 FYNNEI. In nucleotides, the CDR3 is TGTGCCACCTTTCGGTCACTAGCGGACGAGCAGTACTTC. Encoded protein: CATFRSLADEQYF.

V gene TRBV10-3 combines with J gene TRBJ1-1, with TRBD1 as a possible D gene (5 bases). CDR1 ENHRY and CDR2 SYGVKD come from the germline V gene. The length of the CDR3 is 14 residues. Trimming took off 2 bases at V and 3 bases at J, with 10 bases between the two ends. This chain's CDR3 is CAISEPGSDTEAFF. CDR3 bases: TGTGCCATCAGTGAGCCAGGGTCAGACACTGAAGCTTTCTTT.

The gene calls are TRBV4-2 and TRBJ2-3, with TRBD2 matching 9 bases. The V and J ends lost 4 bases and 1 base, in that order; junction bases with no gene match: 9. This CDR3 comprises 17 residues. The germline V gene encodes CDR1 LGHNA and CDR2 YNFKEQ. CDR3 in DNA: TGTGCCAGCAGCCCTTACGTGGGACTAGCCGGCACAGATACGCAGTATTTT. Protein: CASSPYVGLAGTDTQYF.

V is TRBV2 and J is TRBJ1-1; perhaps TRBD1 as D (5 bases). V was trimmed by 0 bases and J by 1 base, leaving 6 bases between them. The CDR3 length is 14 residues. In germline, CDR1 is SNHLY, CDR2 FYNNEI. The CDR3, as DNA: TGTGCCAGCAGTGAAGCGGGGCCGAACACTGAAGCTTTCTTT. It is translated as CASSEAGPNTEAFF.

This clone was seen a few times. CDR3 amino acids: CASSWGQNTEAFF. The CDR3, as DNA: TGCGCCAGCAGCTGGGGACAGAACACTGAAGCTTTCTTT. The chain uses TRBV5-1 and TRBJ1-1; D perhaps matches TRBD1 (6 bases). The CDR3 consists of 13 residues. Germline V CDR1 and CDR2: SGHRS, YFSETQ. V lost 3 bases to trimming and J lost 1 base, with 7 bases between them.

This clone was counted between two and nine times. CDR3 sequence: CASSIVGGQGYF. The CDR3 region has the DNA TGTGCCAGTAGTATAGTGGGGGGACAGGGGTACTTC. The chain carries TRBV19 and TRBJ2-4; 9 bases match TRBD1. J lost 15 bases, V lost 1 base, and 4 bases had no gene match. Germline loops: CDR1 LNHDA, CDR2 SQIVND (reference sequence). This CDR3 has 12 amino acids.

The rearrangement uses TRBV9 and TRBJ2-5; tentative D call: TRBD2 (5 bases). V was pared by 4 bases and J by 2 bases, with 12 bases between. The CDR3 sequence is 14 residues long. Germline CDR1 is SGDLS and CDR2 is YYNGEE. The CDR3 region is CASSPEPGQETQYF. Here the CDR3 DNA reads TGTGCCAGCAGCCCCGAGCCGGGACAAGAGACCCAGTACTTC.

The V and J genes are TRBV5-8 and TRBJ1-6; 11 positions match TRBD1. This CDR3 has 17 amino acids. V dropped 4 bases and J dropped 3; count of bases not matched to a gene: 6. In germline, CDR1 is SGHTS, CDR2 YDEGEE. CDR3 sequence (DNA): TGTGCCAGCAGCCCGGGACAGGGGGTTGTCTATAATTCACCCCTCCACTTT. Residues: CASSPGQGVVYNSPLHF.

The genes are TRBV5-1 and TRBJ2-2, with 9 bases identical to TRBD2. With 4 bases clipped from V and 6 bases from J, the junction kept 10 bases outside the gene matches. Per the germline V gene, CDR1 is SGHRS and CDR2 is YFSETQ. The CDR3 is 16 amino acids. CDR3 loop: CASSPLAGARPGELFF. In DNA form, the CDR3 reads TGCGCCAGCAGCCCACTAGCGGGCGCACGCCCCGGGGAGCTGTTTTTT.

This chain connects TRBV5-4 to TRBJ2-2, with D tentatively TRBD2 (6 bases). There are 16 residues in the CDR3. Trimming pared 2 bases from V and 7 bases from J, leaving 18 bases between. In germline, CDR1 is SGHNT, CDR2 YYREEE (reference sequence). The CDR3 loop is CASSLGGARFGGELFF. For the CDR3, the DNA is TGTGCCAGCAGCTTAGGAGGGGCCCGTTTTGGCGGGGAGCTGTTTTTT.

CDR3 protein: CASSEQGQGIEKLFF. As DNA, the CDR3 is TGTGCCAGCAGTGAACAGGGACAGGGGATTGAAAAACTGTTTTTT. The chain carries TRBV2 and TRBJ1-4, with 10 bases fitting TRBD1. This CDR3 is 15 amino acids long. Germline CDR1 is SNHLY and CDR2 is FYNNEI. Losses at the gene ends were 2 bases for V and 7 bases for J; bases not matched to a gene: 4.

The genes are TRBV19 and TRBJ2-5; D may be TRBD1 (6 bases). V was trimmed by 1 base and J by 4 bases, leaving 10 bases between them. This CDR3 region has 14 residues. Germline CDR1 and CDR2: LNHDA and SQIVND (reference sequence). The CDR3 sequence: CASSIGGGRETQYF. The CDR3 DNA sequence: TGTGCCAGTAGTATAGGTGGGGGCAGAGAGACCCAGTACTTC.

This sequence joins TRBV7-6 and TRBJ1-4, with D possibly matching TRBD1 (5 bases). The CDR3 consists of 16 residues. V lost 0 bases and J 7 bases, leaving 15 bases between the germline ends. CDR1 SGHVS and CDR2 FNYEAQ come from the germline V gene. The CDR3 here is CASSLALRGGGEKLFF. Written as DNA, the CDR3 is TGTGCCAGCAGCTTAGCGCTAAGGGGCGGTGGTGAAAAACTGTTTTTT.

The J gene is TRBJ2-3, the V gene TRBV18, with TRBD2 matching over 10 bases. The V gene's germline CDR1 is KGHSH and CDR2 LQKENI. The J segment lost 4 bases and the V segment lost 3 bases, leaving 7 bases of the junction unmatched. CDR3 length: 16 residues. In DNA, the CDR3 is TGTGCCAGCTCACCGTCTAGCGGGGGTCTGTCAGATACGCAGTATTTT. Translation gives CASSPSSGGLSDTQYF.

This clone was seen once. The chain couples TRBV14 to TRBJ2-1; tentatively, D is TRBD2 (7 bases). The CDR3 has 19 amino acids. Germline loops: CDR1 SGHDN, CDR2 FVKESK. The germline V and J ends were trimmed by 3 bases and 9 bases, with 30 bases remaining between them. CDR3 loop: CASSQRAQRRGGGSPEQFF. For the CDR3, the DNA is TGTGCCAGCAGCCAGCGCGCCCAAAGGAGGGGGGGCGGTTCACCTGAGCAGTTCTTC.

This CDR3 reads CAYREGAHNEQFF. DNA of the CDR3: TGTGCCTACCGGGAGGGGGCCCACAATGAGCAGTTCTTC. The chain has TRBV30 and TRBJ2-1; weak D call: TRBD2 (8 bases). The germline V gene has CDR1 GTSNPN and CDR2 SVGIG (reference sequence). Trimming took off 7 bases at V and 5 bases at J, with 15 bases between the two ends. The length of the CDR3 is 13 residues.

The genes are TRBV11-2 and TRBJ1-1; D uncertain. CDR1 is SGHAT, CDR2 FQNNGV, per germline. This CDR3 has 12 amino acids. Deletions cut 2 bases from V and 2 bases from J, with 3 bases between. CDR3 sequence (DNA): TGTGCCAGCAGCTTAATAAACACTGAAGCTTTCTTT. This encodes CASSLINTEAFF.

The chain has TRBV10-2 and TRBJ1-1; possible D gene TRBD1, 5 bases. This CDR3 is 13 amino acids long. Trimming shortened V by 6 bases and J by 5 bases, and 13 bases separated the two germline ends. Germline V gene lookup returns CDR1 WSHSY and CDR2 SAAADI. The CDR3 bases are TGCGCCAGCAGGCTGACAGCTAATACTGAAGCTTTCTTT. Amino acids: CASRLTANTEAFF.

The chain links TRBV5-5 to TRBJ2-1, with D possibly being TRBD2 (6 bases). With 5 bases removed from V and 6 bases from J, the gap between germline ends came to 12 bases. Germline-derived CDR1 and CDR2 are SGHKS and YYEKEE (reference sequence). This CDR3 contains 13 residues. The DNA of the CDR3 is TGTGCCAGCAGACCTCTAGCGAGCAATGAGCAGTTCTTC. Residues: CASRPLASNEQFF.

The V and J genes are TRBV7-9 and TRBJ1-1, with 10 bases identical to TRBD1. This CDR3 is 15 amino acids long. Germline CDR1 is SEHNR and CDR2 is FQNEAQ (reference sequence). The junction had 6 bases not matched to a gene; V was cut back by 5 bases and J by 3 bases. This CDR3 reads CASSRIGTGDTEAFF. In DNA, the CDR3 is TGTGCCAGCAGCCGTATCGGGACAGGGGACACTGAAGCTTTCTTT.